This T cell receptor (beta chain) appears in the sequencing data of a study of cytomegalovirus exposure and HLA in healthy donors. With respect to this clone: Its antigen is unidentified.

The CDR3 contains 15 residues. General observations from the study: It was confirmed in vitro that a few of the CMV-associated chains were specific for CMV antigens.

PCR employed 60 Vbeta and 13 Jbeta primers. Assay: immunoSEQ multiplex PCR; the TCRdb copy retains only in-frame clones and omits some. The data show more than 65,000 clones, with 65% to 80% seen just once and about 3% held by the top ten. The source of this sequence is a man aged 35-49 years in good health and CMV-seronegative. V usage is TRBV21-1 and J usage is TRBJ2-5; no DNA check was done on the table's D call, TRBD1. TRBV21-1 is reported as a pseudogene. The specimen was PBMCs. The CDR3 reads CASRRPGTGEETQYF. The DNA of the CDR3 is TGTGCCAGCAGAAGACCGGGGACAGGGGAAGAGACCCAGTACTTC.